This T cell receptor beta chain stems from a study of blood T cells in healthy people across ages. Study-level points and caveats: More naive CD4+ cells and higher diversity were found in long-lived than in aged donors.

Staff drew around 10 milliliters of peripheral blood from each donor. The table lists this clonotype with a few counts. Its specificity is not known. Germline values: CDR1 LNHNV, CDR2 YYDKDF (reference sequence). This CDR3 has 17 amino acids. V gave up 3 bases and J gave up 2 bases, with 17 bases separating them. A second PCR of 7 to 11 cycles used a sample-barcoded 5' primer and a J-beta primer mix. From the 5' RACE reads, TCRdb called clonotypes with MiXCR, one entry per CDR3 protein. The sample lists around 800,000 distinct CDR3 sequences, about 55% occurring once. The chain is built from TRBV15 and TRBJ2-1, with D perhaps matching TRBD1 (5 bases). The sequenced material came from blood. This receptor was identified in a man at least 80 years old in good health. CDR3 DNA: TGTGCCACCAGCAGCGGCCCCGTAGGGGAAGCCTACAATGAGCAGTTCTTC. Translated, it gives CATSSGPVGEAYNEQFF.